Shown below are 31 T cell receptor beta chains from a single sample sequenced in a study of T-cell reconstitution after alpha-beta-depleted transplantation in children (dated by TCRdb to between 2015 and 2016). Library generation was performed with PCR. For sequencing, an Illumina HiSeq 2500 was employed. To normalize quantification of the TCRbeta repertoire, the TCR libraries were built with molecular barcoding that relied on unique molecular identifiers. TCRdb reran the public reads through fastp at Q25 and MiXCR, keeping productive beta chains. Identical CDR3 protein sequences are pooled into one entry, listed with their most common genes and DNA. This sample holds about 540,000 distinct CDR3 sequences; approximately 20% were observed only once. The top ten clones comprise less than 4% of the sample. Sequenced material: PBMCs from the stem cell graft donor, taken from the stem cell graft. These receptors originate from a human donor who donated a stem cell graft to a child with acute lymphoblastic leukemia.

The V call is TRBV15, the J call TRBJ2-2; the D is unclear. This CDR3 has 13 residues. The V end was cut by 6 bases, the J end by 7 bases, with 12 bases between. CDR1 LNHNV and CDR2 YYDKDF come from the germline V gene (reference sequence). The DNA of the CDR3 is TGTGCCACCAGTCCGCAGGCCGGCGGGGAGCTGTTTTTT. Residues: CATSPQAGGELFF.

This clonotype came up a few times. CDR3 in DNA: TGTGCCAGCAGCTTAATGTGGGACAGGGAAAGCTCTATCTCCTACAATGAGCAGTTCTTC. Its protein is CASSLMWDRESSISYNEQFF. This chain connects TRBV7-9 to TRBJ2-1, with 9 bases matching TRBD1. Germline V lookup: CDR1 SEHNR, CDR2 FQNEAQ (reference sequence). The CDR3 length is 20 residues. V lost 2 bases to trimming and J lost 0 bases; unmatched junction nucleotides: 14.

The chain has TRBV9 and TRBJ1-2; 10 bases agree with TRBD1. The CDR3 runs to 13 residues. The V segment lost 4 bases and the J segment 11 bases; nucleotides outside the gene matches: 8. The germline gives CDR1 SGDLS, CDR2 YYNGEE. CDR3 amino acids: CASSSLGTGEYTF. In DNA form, the CDR3 reads TGTGCCAGCAGCAGCCTAGGGACAGGGGAGTACACCTTC.

J is TRBJ1-1 and V is TRBV20-1; D unclear. Trimming cost V 0 bases and J 1 base, with 12 bases left between them. Germline V gene lookup returns CDR1 DFQATT and CDR2 SNEGSKA (reference sequence). The CDR3 is 15 amino acids. In DNA form, the CDR3 reads TGCAGTGCTAGAGAGGGTGCGAGGGAGAACACTGAAGCTTTCTTT. As protein: CSAREGARENTEAFF.

This clonotype occurred a few times. The chain joins TRBV3-1 to TRBJ2-7, with D maybe TRBD1 (6 bases). Trimming cost V 1 base and J 4 bases, with 11 bases left between them. Germline lookup yields CDR1 LGHDT and CDR2 YNNKEL (reference sequence). The CDR3 spans 14 residues. The CDR3 bases are TGTGCCAGCAGCCAAGGACAGGTTTTGTACGAGCAGTACTTC. Residues: CASSQGQVLYEQYF.

In its sample, this clonotype was seen a few times. V is TRBV20-1 and J is TRBJ2-5; 8 bases agree with TRBD2. The J segment lost 1 base and the V segment lost 0 bases, leaving 13 bases of the junction unmatched. The length of the CDR3 is 18 residues. CDR1 and CDR2 from the germline V gene are DFQATT and SNEGSKA (reference sequence). CDR3 region: CSARDNTGRARGQETQYF. The CDR3 nucleotides read TGCAGTGCTAGAGATAATACCGGGAGGGCGAGGGGCCAAGAGACCCAGTACTTC.

This sequence joins TRBV20-1 and TRBJ2-7; D possibly corresponds to TRBD2 (5 bases). The CDR3 extends over 14 amino acids. V was cut by 2 bases and J by 1 base, with 12 bases left in between. Germline-derived CDR1 and CDR2 are DFQATT and SNEGSKA (reference sequence). The CDR3 here is CSARNEGGSYEQYF. CDR3 coding DNA: TGCAGTGCTAGAAATGAGGGCGGTTCCTACGAGCAGTACTTC.

This clonotype was seen only a few times. This chain joins TRBV13 and TRBJ1-2, with 8 bases that match TRBD1. CDR3 length: 16 amino acids. Trimming took 5 bases from V and 1 from J; bases not matched to a gene: 9. Germline CDR1 is PRHDT and CDR2 is FYEKMQ (reference sequence). The CDR3 DNA reads TGTGCCAGCAGCCGGAGGGGACAGGAGATTAACTATGGCTACACCTTC. It encodes CASSRRGQEINYGYTF.

The chain uses TRBV20-1 and TRBJ1-1; D remains ambiguous. CDR1 is DFQATT and CDR2 is SNEGSKA in the germline V gene (reference sequence). This CDR3 comprises 13 residues. V was clipped by 4 bases and J by 0 bases, with 9 bases between them. DNA for the CDR3: TGCAGTGCTATAAACAAGATGAACACTGAAGCTTTCTTT. Its translation: CSAINKMNTEAFF.

The chain is built from TRBV20-1 and TRBJ1-6; 8 nucleotides line up with TRBD1. The CDR3 spans 13 residues. V shed 4 bases and J 6 bases; nucleotides not matched to a gene: 2. Per germline, CDR1 DFQATT and CDR2 SNEGSKA (reference sequence). The CDR3: CSAMGQVNSPLHF. The CDR3 nucleotides read TGCAGTGCTATGGGACAGGTTAATTCACCCCTCCACTTT.

This chain uses TRBV7-2 with TRBJ2-7; no clear D gene. CDR3 length: 13 amino acids. The V gene lost 2 bases and the J gene lost 7 bases, with 12 bases spanning the gap. In germline, CDR1 is SGHTA, CDR2 FQGNSA. The CDR3 spells CASSLNSRGEQYF. The CDR3 DNA sequence: TGTGCCAGCAGCTTAAATTCCCGAGGAGAGCAGTACTTC.

This clonotype turned up a few times. The gene calls are TRBV20-1 and TRBJ1-6; D remains ambiguous. The CDR3 covers 15 residues. Germline CDR1 DFQATT, CDR2 SNEGSKA (reference sequence). Trimming took off 1 base at V and 7 bases at J, with 14 bases between the two ends. In DNA form, the CDR3 reads TGCAGTGCTAGAGTTCGGGCATTCTCGAATTCACCCCTCCACTTT. The encoded protein is CSARVRAFSNSPLHF.

The rearrangement joins TRBV29-1 to TRBJ1-5, with D perhaps matching TRBD1 (6 bases). The germline V and J ends were trimmed by 4 bases and 2 bases, with 15 bases remaining between them. The CDR3 has 15 residues. The germline V gene encodes CDR1 SQVTM and CDR2 ANQGSEA. Here the CDR3 reads CSVGMGGRGNQPQHF. The CDR3 DNA is TGCAGCGTTGGAATGGGGGGCAGGGGCAATCAGCCCCAGCATTTT.

This clonotype was picked up a small number of times. V is TRBV5-1 and J is TRBJ1-2, with TRBD1 identical over 10 bases. Germline loops: CDR1 SGHRS, CDR2 YFSETQ. With 4 bases clipped from V and 2 bases from J, the junction kept 5 bases outside the gene matches. The CDR3 is 15 residues long. The DNA for the CDR3 is TGCGCCAGCAGCAGTAAGACAGGGGGCAACTATGGCTACACCTTC. The encoded protein is CASSSKTGGNYGYTF.

This clonotype has only a few counts. The V call is TRBV12-3 or TRBV12-4, the J call TRBJ2-6; TRBD1 matches at 11 bases. V lost 8 bases and J lost 4; bases outside the gene matches: 13. The CDR3 consists of 18 residues. The CDR3 coding sequence is TGTGCCAGCGGTCCATTGGACAGGGGGCAAGACGGGGCCAACGTCCTGACTTTC. Translation: CASGPLDRGQDGANVLTF.

V usage is TRBV12-3 or TRBV12-4 and J usage is TRBJ2-1, with D perhaps TRBD2 (7 bases). CDR3 size: 16 residues. Trimming pared 7 bases from V and 6 bases from J, leaving 22 bases between. CDR3 nucleotides: TGTGCCAGCAACACACGAGGGGGAGGGCCAGTCAATGAGCAGTTCTTC. Translation gives CASNTRGGGPVNEQFF.

This clonotype was counted between two and nine times. The rearrangement joins TRBV10-3 to TRBJ2-1; 12 bases fit TRBD2. The V segment lost 10 bases and the J segment 0 bases; nucleotides outside the gene matches: 10. This CDR3 is 17 amino acids long. Germline-derived CDR1 and CDR2 are ENHRY and SYGVKD. The CDR3 nucleotides read TGTGCCACCTTGGGACTAGCGGGTCCGAGCTCCTACAATGAGCAGTTCTTC. Amino acid sequence: CATLGLAGPSSYNEQFF.

This clonotype was observed a handful of times. V is TRBV20-1 and J is TRBJ2-1; D uncertain. The CDR3 sequence is 15 residues long. V lost 0 bases, J lost 1 base, and 10 bases lay in between. Germline V gene data show CDR1 as DFQATT and CDR2 as SNEGSKA (reference sequence). CDR3 region: CSARDLLGSYNEQFF. For the CDR3, the DNA is TGCAGTGCTAGAGATCTCCTGGGGTCCTACAATGAGCAGTTCTTC.

This clonotype has just a few counts. The genes are TRBV12-3 or TRBV12-4 and TRBJ1-1, with D perhaps matching TRBD1 (6 bases). Deletions cut 3 bases from V and 0 bases from J, with 11 bases between. This CDR3 region has 15 residues. The CDR3 coding sequence is TGTGCCAGCAGTTTGGGGGGCGCGGTGAACACTGAAGCTTTCTTT. This gives the protein CASSLGGAVNTEAFF.

This clonotype was detected ten times or more. The chain combines TRBV7-8 with TRBJ2-7, with TRBD2 as a possible D gene (6 bases). V shed 3 bases and J shed 2 bases, with 14 bases lying between them. The CDR3 extends over 15 amino acids. Germline loops: CDR1 SGHVS, CDR2 FQNEAQ. The CDR3 DNA reads TGTGCCAGCAGCTTGGAGCGGGTCCCTCCCTACGAGCAGTACTTC. It yields the protein CASSLERVPPYEQYF.

The V gene is TRBV7-9, the J gene TRBJ2-1, with D perhaps TRBD1 or TRBD2 (5 bases each). CDR3 length: 14 amino acids. Germline CDR1 and CDR2: SEHNR and FQNEAQ (reference sequence). The V gene lost 1 base and the J gene lost 6 bases, with 10 bases spanning the gap. CDR3 region: CASSLVPGANEQFF. The CDR3 nucleotides read TGTGCCAGCAGCTTAGTGCCCGGGGCCAATGAGCAGTTCTTC. Full variable domain (remainder filled in from reference TRBV7-9 and TRBJ2-1): DTGVSQNPRHKITKRGQNVTFRCDPISEHNRLYWYRQTLGQGPEFLTYFQNEAQLEKSRLLSDRFSAERPKGSFSTLEIQRTEQGDSAMYLCASSLVPGANEQFFGPGTRLTVL.

This sequence joins TRBV29-1 and TRBJ1-2; a weak D match, TRBD1 (5 bases). V was trimmed by 4 bases and J by 11 bases, leaving 14 bases between them. The CDR3 is 11 residues long. Germline CDR1 SQVTM, CDR2 ANQGSEA. This CDR3 reads CSVGEGLDYTF. DNA of the CDR3: TGCAGCGTTGGAGAGGGGCTGGATTACACCTTC.

This clonotype was observed a handful of times. This chain links TRBV20-1 with TRBJ2-1, with D maybe TRBD1 (6 bases). The CDR3 consists of 14 residues. The germline V gene encodes CDR1 DFQATT and CDR2 SNEGSKA (reference sequence). The V end lost 3 bases, the J end lost 2 bases, and 11 bases lay between the germline ends. The CDR3 DNA reads TGCAGTGCTAGCCCGAGGACAGCCTACAATGAGCAGTTCTTC. As protein: CSASPRTAYNEQFF.

This clonotype has more than one count but fewer than ten. The chain combines TRBV5-1 with TRBJ2-1; the match to TRBD1 covers 8 bases. CDR3 length equals 15 residues. The V gene's germline CDR1 is SGHRS and CDR2 YFSETQ. V dropped 0 bases and J dropped 2; count of bases not matched to a gene: 1. The CDR3 nucleotides are TGCGCCAGCAGCTTGGAGGACAGGGCCTACAATGAGCAGTTCTTC. Residues: CASSLEDRAYNEQFF.

The chain has TRBV12-3 or TRBV12-4 and TRBJ2-1; no reliable D call. The CDR3 runs 12 residues. V was pared by 2 bases and J by 4 bases, with 3 bases between. CDR3 coding DNA: TGTGCCAGCAGTTTATTGTACAATGAGCAGTTCTTC. It specifies CASSLLYNEQFF.

This clonotype was found a few times. The chain couples TRBV20-1 to TRBJ2-3; 11 positions match TRBD2. The CDR3 is made up of 16 amino acids. Losses at the gene ends were 5 bases for V and 2 bases for J; bases not matched to a gene: 9. The germline gives CDR1 DFQATT, CDR2 SNEGSKA (reference sequence). CDR3 in amino acids: CSAPRLLAGVTDTQYF. DNA for the CDR3: TGCAGTGCTCCCCGCCTACTAGCGGGAGTCACAGATACGCAGTATTTT.

This clonotype has only a few counts. The chain uses TRBV21-1 and TRBJ1-4. TRBV21-1 is recorded as a pseudogene. The CDR3 runs to 18 residues. The CDR3: CASSKGSKRGGTNEKLFF. In nucleotides, the CDR3 is TGTGCCAGCAGCAAAGGGTCGAAAAGGGGAGGAACTAATGAAAAACTGTTTTTT.

This clonotype was seen a handful of times. The chain joins TRBV7-8 to TRBJ2-6, with 7 bases matching TRBD1. Per germline, CDR1 SGHVS and CDR2 FQNEAQ. The V segment lost 10 bases and the J segment 0 bases; nucleotides outside the gene matches: 9. The CDR3 extends over 16 amino acids. CDR3 sequence reads: CATSDRHPSGANVLTF. The CDR3 DNA reads TGTGCCACATCGGACAGGCACCCCTCTGGGGCCAACGTCCTGACTTTC.

The V gene is TRBV7-9, the J gene TRBJ1-4; D may be TRBD1 (5 bases). Germline V gene lookup returns CDR1 SEHNR and CDR2 FQNEAQ (reference sequence). V was clipped by 5 bases and J by 8 bases, with 24 bases between them. The CDR3 has 17 amino acids. The CDR3 loop reads CASSPSTHSGAREKLFF. In DNA, the CDR3 is TGTGCCAGCAGCCCGAGTACCCACAGCGGGGCGAGAGAAAAACTGTTTTTT.

At least ten counts were recorded for this clonotype. The junction departs from germline at one end; a sequencing error may be responsible. The chain links TRBV5-1 to TRBJ2-5; 9 positions agree with TRBD2. The germline V gene encodes CDR1 SGHRS and CDR2 YFSETQ. CDR3 length equals 15 residues. For the CDR3, the DNA is TGTGCCAGCAGCTTAGTTGCGGGAGGGCAAGAGACCCAGTACTTC. It is translated as CASSLVAGGQETQYF.

The chain employs TRBV5-6 and TRBJ2-3; 11 nucleotides agree with TRBD2. CDR1 and CDR2 (germline): SGHDT, YYEEEE. With V trimmed by 0 bases and J by 6 bases, 3 bases remained unmatched. This CDR3 has 15 residues. CDR3 coding DNA: TGTGCCAGCAGCTTGGATACTAGCGGGAGTGATACGCAGTATTTT. Translation gives CASSLDTSGSDTQYF.